The 18 T cell receptor beta chains presented below share a single source sample, sequenced in a study of blood T cells in healthy people across ages. A second PCR of 7 to 11 cycles used a sample-barcoded 5' primer and a J-beta primer mix. One entry per CDR3 protein results from TCRdb running MiXCR on the 5' RACE reads. The profile covers about 930,000 distinct CDR3 sequences, with about 28% appearing a single time and about 10% taken by the ten largest. This same sample was also taken into another study, of T cells of mothers and their children.

Sequencing was performed on blood. All receptors come from a woman aged 40 to 50 in good health.

This clonotype was seen many times. The genes are TRBV7-3 and TRBJ2-4; D might be TRBD1 or TRBD2, each matching 5 bases. The V gene lost 5 bases and the J gene lost 9 bases, with 20 bases spanning the gap. In germline, CDR1 is SGHTA, CDR2 FQGTGA. CDR3 length: 15 residues. This CDR3 is CASSPAPGAQGIQYF. CDR3 sequence (DNA): TGTGCCAGCAGCCCCGCCCCCGGGGCCCAAGGCATTCAGTACTTC.

This clonotype has only a few counts. V and J are TRBV2 and TRBJ2-7; TRBD1 matches at 9 bases. Germline V gives CDR1 SNHLY, CDR2 FYNNEI. This CDR3 has 14 amino acids. The J segment lost 5 bases and the V segment lost 5 bases, leaving 7 bases of the junction unmatched. Here the CDR3 DNA reads TGTGCCAGCAGTATCGAGGGACAGGGCAACGAGCAGTACTTC. Amino acids: CASSIEGQGNEQYF. Full variable domain (outside the CDR3, taken from reference TRBV2 and TRBJ2-7): EPEVTQTPSHQVTQMGQEVILRCVPISNHLYFYWYRQILGQKVEFLVSFYNNEISEKSEIFDDQFSVERPDGSNFTLKIRSTKLEDSAMYFCASSIEGQGNEQYFGPGTRLTVT.

This clonotype was seen many times. This chain joins TRBV4-3 and TRBJ1-5, with a tentative D call TRBD1 (5 bases). The ends were cut back, 5 bases at V and 5 bases at J, with 10 bases in the middle. Germline V gene lookup returns CDR1 LGHNA and CDR2 YSLEER. This CDR3 has 13 residues. The DNA of the CDR3 is TGCGCCAGCAGCGAAGTCAGGGATCAGCCCCAGCATTTT. Its translation: CASSEVRDQPQHF.

The table lists this clonotype with a few counts. This rearrangement joins TRBV11-3 to TRBJ2-7, with D possibly called TRBD1 or TRBD2 (6 bases each). Looked up from germline, CDR1 is SGHNT and CDR2 is YENEEA. The CDR3 consists of 17 residues. V was trimmed by 7 bases and J by 2 bases, leaving 24 bases between them. CDR3 in DNA: TGTGCCAGCACATTACCTATCGCCCGGGGGCTCCCCTACGAGCAGTACTTC. Its translation: CASTLPIARGLPYEQYF.

The V call is TRBV3-1, the J call TRBJ1-6; TRBD1 might be the D (6 bases). V lost 1 base and J 9 bases, leaving 13 bases between the germline ends. CDR3 length: 15 residues. Germline values: CDR1 LGHDT, CDR2 YNNKEL (reference sequence). CDR3: CASSQAGQGISPLHF. The DNA of the CDR3 is TGTGCCAGCAGCCAAGCGGGACAAGGAATTTCACCCCTCCACTTT.

There are a few counts of this clonotype. The J gene is TRBJ2-1, the V gene TRBV2, with TRBD1 identical over 9 bases. CDR3 size: 16 residues. Trimming removed 5 bases from V and 7 bases from J; junction bases left unmatched: 12. From germline, CDR1 is SNHLY and CDR2 FYNNEI. In nucleotides, the CDR3 is TGTGCCAGCAGTCGGAACCGGGACAGGGCACGGAATGAGCAGTTCTTC. This gives the protein CASSRNRDRARNEQFF.

The V gene is TRBV12-3 or TRBV12-4, the J gene TRBJ1-3; weak D call: TRBD1 (5 bases). Trimming removed 10 bases from V and 0 bases from J, with 16 bases in between. This CDR3 spans 15 amino acids. CDR3 in amino acids: CATPGRQYSGNTIYF. The CDR3 DNA is TGTGCCACCCCGGGGCGGCAGTACTCTGGAAACACCATATATTTT.

The chain links TRBV28 to TRBJ1-6; 7 nucleotides align to TRBD1. Germline loops: CDR1 MDHEN, CDR2 SYDVKM. Unmatched junction bases numbered 7, after V lost 4 bases and J lost 7 bases. The CDR3 is 15 amino acids. CDR3 DNA: TGTGCCAGCAGTTGGGAAGGGGGCAGGAATTCACCCCTCCACTTT. Its protein product is CASSWEGGRNSPLHF.

The rearrangement uses TRBV20-1 and TRBJ1-6; possibly TRBD1 for D (6 bases). This CDR3 is 13 amino acids long. Germline values: CDR1 DFQATT, CDR2 SNEGSKA (reference sequence). The V gene lost 8 bases and the J gene lost 7 bases, with 15 bases spanning the gap. CDR3 protein: CSPGTRTNSPLHF. CDR3 DNA sequence: TGCAGTCCAGGGACAAGGACCAATTCACCCCTCCACTTT.

The chain combines TRBV28 with TRBJ2-3; TRBD2 agrees at 10 bases. V shed 8 bases, J shed 0 bases, and the junction held 11 bases outside the gene matches. Germline CDR1 and CDR2: MDHEN and SYDVKM. The CDR3 contains 17 residues. CDR3 in DNA: TGTGCCAGCCCTCCTGGGCTAGCGGGGGAGAGCACAGATACGCAGTATTTT. Translated: CASPPGLAGESTDTQYF.

Comment on this clonotype: Germline is not matched at one junction end, which may reflect a read error. The chain joins TRBV24-1 to TRBJ2-2, with TRBD1 as a possible D gene (5 bases). CDR1 is KGHDR, CDR2 SFDVKD, per germline. This CDR3 spans 13 amino acids. The CDR3 protein is CASSAPGTGELFF. DNA of the CDR3: TGTGCCAGCAGTGCCCCAGGGACCGGGGAGCTGTTTTTT.

This clonotype has ten or more counts. The rearrangement links TRBV28 to TRBJ2-4, with TRBD2 as a possible D gene (5 bases). The CDR3 is made up of 13 amino acids. V lost 6 bases and J 9 bases, leaving 15 bases between the germline ends. Germline CDR1 and CDR2: MDHEN and SYDVKM. The CDR3 protein is CASSLLAPGIQYF. The CDR3, as DNA: TGTGCCAGCAGCCTTCTAGCCCCAGGCATTCAGTACTTC.

This clonotype was seen only once. The gene calls are TRBV20-1 and TRBJ2-5, with a tentative D call TRBD2 (5 bases). The germline CDR1 and CDR2 sequences are DFQATT and SNEGSKA (reference sequence). The CDR3 sequence is 12 residues long. The CDR3 spells CSGLNLQETQYF. The CDR3 bases are TGCTCCGGACTGAATTTACAAGAGACCCAGTACTTC.

This clonotype was seen at least ten times. The chain carries TRBV10-2 and TRBJ2-1; 7 nucleotides agree with TRBD1. Germline V gene lookup returns CDR1 WSHSY and CDR2 SAAADI. J was trimmed by 7 bases and V by 6 bases; bases with no gene match: 9. The CDR3 consists of 14 residues. The CDR3 region is CASRDTGAGNEQFF. The CDR3 nucleotides are TGCGCCAGCAGGGATACAGGGGCGGGTAATGAGCAGTTCTTC.

J is TRBJ2-7 and V is TRBV7-6; 8 nucleotides agree with TRBD1. The CDR3 is 16 amino acids. J gave up 6 bases and V 1 base, and 11 bases lay outside the gene matches. Germline CDR1 SGHVS, CDR2 FNYEAQ. The DNA for the CDR3 is TGTGCCAGCAGCTTAGTGGTTCAGGGGGCGGCTGGCGAGCAGTACTTC. It specifies CASSLVVQGAAGEQYF.

Only a few counts were recorded for this clonotype. This chain connects TRBV5-4 to TRBJ1-2; 9 nucleotides align to TRBD1. The CDR3 has 17 amino acids. CDR1 is SGHNT and CDR2 is YYREEE in the germline V gene (reference sequence). V shed 5 bases and J 4 bases; nucleotides not matched to a gene: 15. The CDR3 DNA follows: TGTGCCAGCAGGACCGGGACAGGGACGAACAATTTCTATGGCTACACCTTC. This sequence encodes CASRTGTGTNNFYGYTF.

In this sample, this clonotype turned up many times. The CDR3 spells CASSPRLGTEGGSYGYTF. CDR3 coding DNA: TGTGCCAGCAGCCCACGGCTCGGGACGGAGGGAGGGAGCTATGGCTACACCTTC. This chain joins TRBV5-6 and TRBJ1-2; D is possibly TRBD1 (5 bases). The ends were cut back, 4 bases at V and 4 bases at J, with 26 bases in the middle. Germline V gene sequence: CDR1 SGHDT, CDR2 YYEEEE. The CDR3 extends over 18 amino acids. Using reference TRBV5-6 and TRBJ1-2 for the parts outside the CDR3, the full variable domain is DAGVTQSPTHLIKTRGQQVTLRCSPKSGHDTVSWYQQALGQGPQFIFQYYEEEERQRGNFPDRFSGHQFPNYSSELNVNALLLGDSALYLCASSPRLGTEGGSYGYTFGSGTRLTVV.

This chain joins TRBV27 and TRBJ2-3, with D unresolved. The V end was cut by 6 bases, the J end by 5 bases, with 12 bases between. Germline loops: CDR1 MNHEY, CDR2 SMNVEV (reference sequence). The length of the CDR3 is 13 residues. In DNA, the CDR3 is TGTGCCAGCAGGACCAGGTCGAAAGATACGCAGTATTTT. Translated, it gives CASRTRSKDTQYF.